Presented here are 6 T cell receptor beta chains from one specimen sequenced in a study of early T cells in non-severe SARS-CoV-2 infection. TCRdb re-called the 5' RACE reads through MiXCR, storing one row per CDR3 protein. The repertoire consists of 50,000 or so distinct CDR3 sequences, with roughly 13% occurring once and the leading ten covering 9.5% to 10%. Sequenced material: whole blood. The receptors stem from an adult who was a healthcare worker with PCR-confirmed SARS-CoV-2 infection or an uninfected control (not recorded which).

This clonotype was seen a few times. The CDR3 sequence: CASTLAASGEYNEQFF. The CDR3 DNA sequence: TGTGCCAGTACCCTGGCAGCTAGCGGGGAGTACAATGAGCAGTTCTTC. This chain links TRBV19 with TRBJ2-1, with 9 bases lining up with TRBD2. The CDR3 runs 16 residues. J was trimmed by 4 bases and V by 7 bases; bases with no gene match: 11. Germline-derived CDR1 and CDR2 are LNHDA and SQIVND (reference sequence). The variable domain in full, completed from reference TRBV19 and TRBJ2-1, reads DGGITQSPKYLFRKEGQNVTLSCEQNLNHDAMYWYRQDPGQGLRLIYYSQIVNDFQKGDIAEGYSVSREKKESFPLTVTSAQKNPTAFYLCASTLAASGEYNEQFFGPGTRLTVL.

This clonotype was seen a handful of times. V and J are TRBV6-2 or TRBV6-3 and TRBJ1-5; TRBD1 is a possible D gene (5 bases). The germline CDR1 and CDR2 sequences are MNHEY and SVGEGT. V was trimmed by 2 bases and J by 4 bases, leaving 6 bases between them. The CDR3 loop spans 13 amino acids. For the CDR3, the DNA is TGTGCCAGCAGTTACGGGGGTAATCAGCCCCAGCATTTT. This translates into CASSYGGNQPQHF.

This clonotype has at least ten counts. The V gene is TRBV7-2, the J gene TRBJ2-1; D uncertain. The CDR3 runs 14 residues. The germline V gene has CDR1 SGHTA and CDR2 FQGNSA. Trimming took off 3 bases at V and 4 bases at J, with 10 bases between the two ends. CDR3 in DNA: TGTGCCAGCAGCTTCAGCCCCGGGTACAATGAGCAGTTCTTC. Its protein product is CASSFSPGYNEQFF. The variable domain in full, with the rest retrieved from reference TRBV7-2 and TRBJ2-1, is GAGVSQSPSNKVTEKGKDVELRCDPISGHTALYWYRQSLGQGLEFLIYFQGNSAPDKSGLPSDRFSAERTGGSVSTLTIQRTQQEDSAVYLCASSFSPGYNEQFFGPGTRLTVL.

The chain links TRBV4-3 to TRBJ2-5; D not certain. CDR1 and CDR2 (germline): LGHNA, YSLEER. The CDR3 covers 15 residues. V was cut by 2 bases and J by 5 bases, with 15 bases left in between. CDR3 nucleotide sequence: TGCGCCAGCAGCCAAATGCTAGGTCGCGTCGAGACCCAGTACTTC. It specifies CASSQMLGRVETQYF.

The V and J genes are TRBV5-8 and TRBJ2-1; D is possibly TRBD2 (5 bases). The germline V gene encodes CDR1 SGHTS and CDR2 YDEGEE. Trimming pared 2 bases from V and 9 bases from J, leaving 15 bases between. The CDR3 loop spans 14 amino acids. CDR3 in amino acids: CASSFRVREAEQFF. CDR3 in DNA: TGTGCCAGCAGCTTTCGAGTGAGGGAAGCTGAGCAGTTCTTC.

The chain couples TRBV9 to TRBJ1-5, with TRBD1 identical over 8 bases. J gave up 6 bases and V 4 bases, and 6 bases lay outside the gene matches. There are 14 residues in the CDR3. Germline V gene sequence: CDR1 SGDLS, CDR2 YYNGEE. The CDR3 sequence: CASSTTGESQPQHF. CDR3 DNA: TGTGCCAGCAGCACGACAGGGGAGAGTCAGCCCCAGCATTTT.